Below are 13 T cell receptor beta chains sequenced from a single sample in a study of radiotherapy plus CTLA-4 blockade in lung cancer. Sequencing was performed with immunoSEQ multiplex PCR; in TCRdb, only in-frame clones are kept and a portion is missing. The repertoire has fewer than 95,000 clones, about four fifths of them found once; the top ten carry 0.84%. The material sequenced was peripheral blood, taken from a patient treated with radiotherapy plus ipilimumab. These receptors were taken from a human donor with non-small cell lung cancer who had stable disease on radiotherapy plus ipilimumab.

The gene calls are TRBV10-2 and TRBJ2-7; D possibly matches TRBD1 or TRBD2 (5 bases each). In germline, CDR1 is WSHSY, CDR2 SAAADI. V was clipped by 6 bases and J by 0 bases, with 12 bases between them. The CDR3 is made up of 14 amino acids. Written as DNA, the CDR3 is TGCGCCAGCAGGGGGACCTCGAGCTCCTACGAGCAGTACTTC. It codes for CASRGTSSSYEQYF.

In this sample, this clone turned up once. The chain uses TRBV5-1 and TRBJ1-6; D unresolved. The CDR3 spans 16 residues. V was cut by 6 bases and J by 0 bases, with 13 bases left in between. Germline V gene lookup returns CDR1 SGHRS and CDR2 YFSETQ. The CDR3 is CASKREASSYNSPLHF. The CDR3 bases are TGCGCCAGCAAGAGGGAGGCGAGCTCCTATAATTCACCCCTCCACTTT.

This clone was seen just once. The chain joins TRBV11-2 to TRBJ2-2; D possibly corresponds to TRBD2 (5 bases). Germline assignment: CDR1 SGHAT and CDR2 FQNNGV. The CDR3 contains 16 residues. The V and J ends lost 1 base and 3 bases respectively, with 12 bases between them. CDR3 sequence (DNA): TGTGCCAGCAGCTTAGGTCGGGAAAAGGACACCGGGGAGCTGTTTTTT. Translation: CASSLGREKDTGELFF.

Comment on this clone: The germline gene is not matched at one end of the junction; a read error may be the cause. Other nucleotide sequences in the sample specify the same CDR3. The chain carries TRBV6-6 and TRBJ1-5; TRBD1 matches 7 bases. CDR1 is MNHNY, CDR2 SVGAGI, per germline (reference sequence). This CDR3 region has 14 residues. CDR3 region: CASISGQNNQPQHF. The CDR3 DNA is TGCGCCAGCATTTCGGGACAGAACAATCAGCCCCAGCATTTT.

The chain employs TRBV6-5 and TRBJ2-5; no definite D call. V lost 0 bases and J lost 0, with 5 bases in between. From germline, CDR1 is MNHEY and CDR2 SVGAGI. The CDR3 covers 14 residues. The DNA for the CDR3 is TGTGCCAGCAGTTACTCGGGGTACCAAGAGACCCAGTACTTC. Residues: CASSYSGYQETQYF.

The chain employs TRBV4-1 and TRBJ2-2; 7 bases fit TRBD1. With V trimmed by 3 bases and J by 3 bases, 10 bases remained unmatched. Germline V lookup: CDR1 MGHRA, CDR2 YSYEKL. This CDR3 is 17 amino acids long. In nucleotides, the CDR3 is TGCGCCAGCAGCCAGAAACAGAGGGGGCCCGACACCGGGGAGCTGTTTTTT. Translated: CASSQKQRGPDTGELFF.

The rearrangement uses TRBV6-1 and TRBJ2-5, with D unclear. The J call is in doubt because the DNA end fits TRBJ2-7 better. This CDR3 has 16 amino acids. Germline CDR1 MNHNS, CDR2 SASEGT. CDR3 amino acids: CASSEASRALLYEQYF. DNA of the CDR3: TGTGCCAGCAGTGAAGCATCTAGGGCCCTCCTCTACGAGCAGTACTTC.

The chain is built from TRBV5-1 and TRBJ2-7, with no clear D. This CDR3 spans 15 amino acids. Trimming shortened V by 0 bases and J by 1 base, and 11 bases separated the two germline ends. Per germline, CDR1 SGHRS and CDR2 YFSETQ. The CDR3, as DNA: TGCGCCAGCAGCTTGGAGGTGGTCGGTTCCTACGAGCAGTACTTC. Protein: CASSLEVVGSYEQYF.

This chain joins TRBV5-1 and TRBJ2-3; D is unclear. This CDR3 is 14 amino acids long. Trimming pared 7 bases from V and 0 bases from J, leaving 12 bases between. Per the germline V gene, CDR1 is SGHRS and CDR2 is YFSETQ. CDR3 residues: CASGRSSSTDTQYF. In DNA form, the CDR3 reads TGCGCCAGCGGCCGGAGTTCTAGCACAGATACGCAGTATTTT.

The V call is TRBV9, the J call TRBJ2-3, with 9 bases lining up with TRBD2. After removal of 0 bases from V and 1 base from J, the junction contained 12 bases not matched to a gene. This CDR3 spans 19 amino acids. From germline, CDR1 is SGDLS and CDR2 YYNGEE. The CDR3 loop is CASSVGGSGGRYGTDTQYF. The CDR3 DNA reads TGTGCCAGCAGCGTAGGAGGCAGCGGGGGGCGGTATGGCACAGATACGCAGTATTTT.

CDR3 in amino acids: CASSEETQYF. The CDR3, as DNA: TGTGCCAGCAGTGAAGAGACCCAGTACTTC. The genes are TRBV2 and TRBJ2-5; no clear D. The germline V and J ends were trimmed by 1 base and 6 bases, with 0 bases remaining between them. The V gene's germline CDR1 is SNHLY and CDR2 FYNNEI. The CDR3 has 10 residues.

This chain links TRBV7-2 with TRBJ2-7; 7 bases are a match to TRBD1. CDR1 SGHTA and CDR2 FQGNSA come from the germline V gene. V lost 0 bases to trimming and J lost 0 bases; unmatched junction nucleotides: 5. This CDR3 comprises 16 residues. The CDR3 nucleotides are TGTGCCAGCAGCTTAGCTGACAGGGCAGGCTCCTACGAGCAGTACTTC. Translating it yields CASSLADRAGSYEQYF.

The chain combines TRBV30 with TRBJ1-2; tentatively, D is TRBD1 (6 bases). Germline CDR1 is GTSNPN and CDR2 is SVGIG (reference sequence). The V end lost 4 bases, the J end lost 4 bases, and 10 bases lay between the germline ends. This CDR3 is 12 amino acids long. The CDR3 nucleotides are TGTGCCTGGAATAAACAGGGCTATGGCTACACCTTC. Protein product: CAWNKQGYGYTF.